This T cell receptor (beta chain) was captured in a study of shared clonotypes between healthy human individuals. From CD4+ cells came CD45RA+ naive and CD45RA-negative memory subsets. Study-wide findings and caveats: Sampling involved blood alone; tissue repertoires likely differ.

Germline assignment: CDR1 GTSNPN and CDR2 SVGIG (reference sequence). CDR3 length: 12 amino acids. Trimming took 4 bases from V and 5 from J, leaving 11 bases between them. Authors' methods: Quality scores were absent from the junction-only immunoSEQ sequences, so filtering differed. The protocol was immunoSEQ multiplex PCR, while the TCRdb copy is restricted to in-frame clones and leaves out a portion. V and J calls and clone size come straight from that table; D and trimming were deduced from the DNA. The sample lists around 1 million clones, around 80% seen once, with approximately 1.5% in the top ten. For this clone: Its antigen is not known.

The sequence was collected from a man aged 18 to 30 in good health. Material for sequencing was memory CD4+ T cells sorted from blood. Subset defined: CD45RA-negative fraction. The chain joins TRBV30 to TRBJ2-5, with D maybe TRBD2 (5 bases). The chain's CDR3 is CAWKLDGETQYF. The CDR3 bases are TGTGCCTGGAAACTAGATGGGGAGACCCAGTACTTC. Supplemented by reference TRBV30 and TRBJ2-5, the full variable domain reads SQTIHQWPATLVQPVGSPLSLECTVEGTSNPNLYWYRQAAGRGLQLLFYSVGIGQISSEVPQNLSASRPQDRQFILSSKKLLLSDSGFYLCAWKLDGETQYFGPGTRLLVL.